Listed below are T cell receptor beta chains from one sample, sequenced in a study of blood T cells in healthy people across ages. TCRdb re-called the 5' RACE reads through MiXCR, storing one row per CDR3 protein. The sample holds approximately 810,000 distinct CDR3 sequences, less than 35% seen once. The sequenced material came from blood. The receptors were sampled from a woman older than 75 in good health. CDR3s include the opening cysteine and the closing phenylalanine or tryptophan. D genes are given only for firm matches. For some rows the clone size is stated as once, few or many, or as a class when expanded; others skip it.

TRBD1	TRBV20-1	TRBJ2-7	many	CSARRTGPYEQYF	TGCAGTGCTAGAAGGACAGGGCCCTACGAGCAGTACTTC
.	TRBV2	TRBJ1-4	.	CASDSPNEKLFF	TGTGCCAGCGACAGTCCCAATGAAAAACTGTTTTTT
.	TRBV10-3	TRBJ2-3	many	CAIKSGTTDTQYF	TGTGCCATCAAGTCTGGGACTACAGATACGCAGTATTTT
TRBD2	TRBV6-5	TRBJ2-1	once	CASRKREKSNNEQFF	TGTGCCAGCAGGAAGCGGGAGAAATCTAACAATGAGCAGTTCTTC
.	TRBV4-3	TRBJ1-5	few	CASSLWGPDRGRGNQPQHF	TGCGCCAGCAGCCTTTGGGGGCCAGACCGGGGACGGGGCAATCAGCCCCAGCATTTT
.	TRBV5-1	TRBJ1-4	few	CASSSGETTNEKLFF	TGCGCCAGCAGCTCGGGGGAAACAACTAATGAAAAACTGTTTTTT
.	TRBV20-1	TRBJ1-1	few	CSARDGPRTEAFF	TGCAGTGCTAGAGATGGGCCTAGAACTGAAGCTTTCTTT
TRBD2	TRBV6-2/TRBV6-3	TRBJ2-7	many	CASSQGLAGVISYEQYF	TGTGCCAGCAGCCAAGGACTAGCGGGGGTTATCTCCTACGAGCAGTACTTC
TRBD1	TRBV3-1	TRBJ1-2	.	CASSPSTGGDGSYTF	TGTGCCAGCAGCCCCTCAACAGGGGGCGATGGCAGCTACACCTTC
.	TRBV18	TRBJ2-5	.	CASLPEGLAGTQYF	TGTGCCAGCTTACCCGAGGGACTTGCTGGGACCCAGTACTTC
.	TRBV12-3/TRBV12-4	TRBJ2-7	many	CASSFQGRYEQYF	TGTGCCAGCAGTTTCCAGGGTAGATACGAGCAGTACTTC
.	TRBV12-3/TRBV12-4	TRBJ1-4	.	CASSPGTGSNSGEKLFF	TGTGCCAGCAGTCCCGGGACTGGATCTAACTCAGGTGAAAAACTGTTTTTT
TRBD1	TRBV27	TRBJ1-1	.	CASSFLTGNTEAFF	TGTGCCAGCAGTTTCCTGACAGGGAATACTGAAGCTTTCTTT
TRBD1	TRBV27	TRBJ2-1	.	CASTLFARQGMVNEQFF	TGTGCCAGCACCTTATTCGCGAGACAGGGTATGGTCAATGAGCAGTTCTTC
TRBD1	TRBV11-2	TRBJ1-5	many	CASSSRTGTSNQPQHF	TGTGCCAGCAGCTCACGGACAGGGACGAGCAATCAGCCCCAGCATTTT
.	TRBV3-1	TRBJ2-3	.	CASSPGPRGADTQYF	TGTGCCAGCAGCCCCGGGCCCCGAGGCGCAGATACGCAGTATTTT
.	TRBV7-9	TRBJ2-1	.	CASSFPTSGSSYNEQFF	TGTGCCAGCAGCTTCCCCACTTCCGGGAGTTCCTACAATGAGCAGTTCTTC
.	TRBV6-6	TRBJ1-2	few	CASSHIPGPGGYTF	TGTGCCAGCAGCCACATTCCAGGGCCGGGTGGCTACACCTTC
TRBD2	TRBV7-2	TRBJ2-4	.	CASSSGLAGGQNIQYF	TGTGCCAGCAGCTCCGGACTAGCGGGAGGTCAAAACATTCAGTACTTC
TRBD2	TRBV7-7	TRBJ2-5	many	CASSSGLAEKETQYF	TGTGCTAGCAGCTCGGGACTAGCAGAAAAAGAGACCCAGTACTTC
.	TRBV6-6	TRBJ1-4	.	CASEGGGNEKLFF	TGTGCCTCCGAGGGAGGAGGTAATGAAAAACTGTTTTTT
TRBD1	TRBV20-1	TRBJ1-2	many	CSAQDRGHGGYTF	TGCAGTGCTCAAGACAGGGGGCATGGTGGCTACACCTTC
TRBD1	TRBV18	TRBJ2-7	many	CASSPDRVNEQYF	TGTGCCAGCTCACCGGACAGGGTCAACGAGCAGTACTTC
.	TRBV25-1	TRBJ1-1	.	CASSELGLRNTEAFF	TGTGCCAGCAGTGAATTGGGACTGAGGAACACTGAAGCTTTCTTT
.	TRBV14	TRBJ1-1	.	CASSHRRETEAFF	TGTGCCAGCAGCCACCGCAGGGAGACTGAAGCTTTCTTT
.	TRBV7-2	TRBJ1-5	.	CASSRDGNSNQPQHF	TGTGCCAGCAGCCGGGACGGAAATAGCAATCAGCCCCAGCATTTT
TRBD1	TRBV2	TRBJ1-1	few	CASSSDRGHQTEAFF	TGTGCCAGCAGTTCAGACAGGGGGCATCAAACTGAAGCTTTCTTT
.	TRBV12-3/TRBV12-4	TRBJ1-4	.	CASSFGGIQFGKLFF	TGTGCCAGCAGTTTTGGGGGGATCCAATTCGGGAAACTGTTTTTT
TRBD1	TRBV12-3/TRBV12-4	TRBJ1-6	few	CASSSPTGTGLLPLHF	TGTGCCAGCAGTTCTCCCACGGGGACAGGGTTGTTACCCCTCCACTTT
.	TRBV10-3	TRBJ2-7	.	CASRGVEQYF	TGTGCCAGCAGGGGCGTTGAGCAGTACTTC
TRBD1	TRBV28	TRBJ2-7	many	CASIRTGGSYEQYF	TGTGCCAGCATTCGGACAGGTGGCTCCTACGAGCAGTACTTC
TRBD2	TRBV30	TRBJ2-3	many	CAWNPGLAESTDTQYF	TGTGCCTGGAACCCGGGACTAGCGGAGAGCACAGATACGCAGTATTTT
.	TRBV6-2/TRBV6-3	TRBJ2-1	many	CASSLAQGIAYNEQFF	TGTGCCAGCAGTTTAGCTCAGGGGATCGCATACAATGAGCAGTTCTTC
.	TRBV5-4	TRBJ2-7	.	CASSLRGAGSEQYF	TGTGCCAGCAGTTTAAGGGGAGCAGGGAGCGAGCAGTACTTC
.	TRBV6-2/TRBV6-3	TRBJ2-5	many	CASSYLGTIQETQYF	TGTGCCAGCAGTTACCTCGGGACAATCCAAGAGACCCAGTACTTC
.	TRBV3-1	TRBJ1-2	many	CASSQEAGQVSRRAGYTF	TGTGCCAGCAGCCAAGAGGCGGGACAAGTATCGCGACGGGCTGGCTACACCTTC
TRBD2	TRBV7-2	TRBJ2-5	many	CASSLMGTTQETQYF	TGTGCCAGCAGCTTAATGGGGACTACCCAAGAGACCCAGTACTTC
TRBD2	TRBV12-3/TRBV12-4	TRBJ2-3	.	CASRLLATDTQYF	TGTGCCAGCAGGTTACTAGCGACAGATACGCAGTATTTT
.	TRBV7-2	TRBJ2-4	.	CASSQSSSAKNIQYF	TGTGCCAGCAGCCAGAGCAGTAGCGCCAAAAACATTCAGTACTTC
TRBD2	TRBV5-1	TRBJ2-1	.	CASSFRSGSLNEQFF	TGCGCCAGCAGCTTCCGTAGCGGGTCCTTAAATGAGCAGTTCTTC
.	TRBV18	TRBJ1-1	.	CASSPIRNTEAFF	TGTGCCAGCTCACCAATAAGGAACACTGAAGCTTTCTTT
.	TRBV4-1	TRBJ2-2	.	CASSQDRGWGELFF	TGCGCCAGCAGCCAAGATCGGGGCTGGGGGGAGCTGTTTTTT
TRBD2	TRBV7-8	TRBJ2-1	many	CASSLRTSGGFDEQFF	TGTGCCAGCAGCTTGAGAACTAGCGGGGGATTCGATGAGCAGTTCTTC
TRBD2	TRBV7-2	TRBJ2-1	many	CASSFGTSGTQFF	TGTGCCAGCAGCTTCGGGACTAGCGGTACACAGTTCTTC
.	TRBV21-1	TRBJ2-7	few	CASRKGRGYEQYF	TGTGCCAGCAGGAAGGGGAGGGGGTACGAGCAGTACTTC
TRBD2	TRBV7-2	TRBJ2-7	.	CASSLETSGGYEQYF	TGTGCCAGCAGCTTGGAGACTAGCGGGGGCTACGAGCAGTACTTC
.	TRBV5-1	TRBJ2-2	many	CASRPVETGELFF	TGCGCCAGCAGGCCTGTCGAGACCGGGGAGCTGTTTTTT
.	TRBV6-2/TRBV6-3	TRBJ2-6	many	CASSPPRTHSGANVLTF	TGTGCCAGCAGTCCTCCCAGGACTCACTCTGGGGCCAACGTCCTGACTTTC
TRBD2	TRBV7-2	TRBJ2-1	.	CASSTRLAGGVEQFF	TGTGCCAGCAGCACGAGACTAGCGGGAGGAGTTGAGCAGTTCTTC
.	TRBV7-2	TRBJ1-6	few	CASSLVGSRSSPPHF	TGTGCCAGCAGCTTAGTGGGGAGTAGGAGTTCACCCCCCCACTTT
.	TRBV5-1	TRBJ2-5	.	CASSLERAWETQYF	TGCGCCAGCAGCTTGGAGAGGGCGTGGGAGACCCAGTACTTC
.	TRBV10-3	TRBJ1-5	many	CAISAEPGSNQPQHF	TGTGCCATCAGTGCTGAGCCTGGGAGCAATCAGCCCCAGCATTTT
TRBD1	TRBV5-4	TRBJ2-6	many	CASSTRRTGGIGANVLTF	TGTGCCAGCAGCACAAGGCGGACAGGGGGCATTGGGGCCAACGTCCTGACTTTC
.	TRBV20-1	TRBJ2-4	many	CSAPLIKRVLGKNIQYF	TGCAGTGCTCCCCTTATTAAAAGGGTCCTAGGCAAAAACATTCAGTACTTC
.	TRBV10-2	TRBJ1-1	.	CASKTRGQRNTEAFF	TGCGCCAGCAAAACTAGAGGACAGAGGAACACTGAAGCTTTCTTT
TRBD1	TRBV12-3/TRBV12-4	TRBJ2-5	.	CASSGQVLGETQYF	TGTGCCAGCAGCGGACAGGTTCTAGGCGAGACCCAGTACTTC
.	TRBV29-1	TRBJ1-2	.	CSVESGGRYTF	TGCAGCGTTGAGTCTGGGGGTCGCTACACCTTC